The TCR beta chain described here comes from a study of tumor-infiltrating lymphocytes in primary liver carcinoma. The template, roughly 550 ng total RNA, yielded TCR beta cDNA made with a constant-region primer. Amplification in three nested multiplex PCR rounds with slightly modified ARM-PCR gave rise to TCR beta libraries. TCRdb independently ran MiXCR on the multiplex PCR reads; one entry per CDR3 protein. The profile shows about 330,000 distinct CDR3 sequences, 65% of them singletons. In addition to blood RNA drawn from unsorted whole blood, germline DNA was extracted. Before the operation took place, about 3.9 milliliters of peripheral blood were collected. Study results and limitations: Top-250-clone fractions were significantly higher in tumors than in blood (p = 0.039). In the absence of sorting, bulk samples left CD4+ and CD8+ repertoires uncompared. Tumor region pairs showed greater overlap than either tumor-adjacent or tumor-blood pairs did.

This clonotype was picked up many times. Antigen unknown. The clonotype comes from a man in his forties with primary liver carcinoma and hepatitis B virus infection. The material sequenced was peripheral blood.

This CDR3 reads CASSQGDSESYNEQFF. As DNA, the CDR3 is TGCGCCAGCAGCCAAGGGGACTCTGAGTCCTACAATGAGCAGTTCTTC. The chain couples TRBV4-3 to TRBJ2-1; perhaps TRBD2 as D (6 bases). V dropped 1 base and J dropped 1 base, with 11 bases sitting between them. CDR1 and CDR2 (germline): LGHNA, YSLEER. CDR3 length equals 16 residues.